This T cell receptor beta chain derives from a study of cytomegalovirus exposure and HLA in healthy donors. Amplification used 60 Vbeta primers and 13 Jbeta primers. Clones were read by immunoSEQ multiplex PCR, and TCRdb kept only the in-frame ones, dropping some. The sample records 120,000 to 150,000 clones, 73% being singletons. The CDR3 runs 14 residues. CDR1 and CDR2 (germline): MGHRA, YSYEKL. The V segment lost 1 base and the J segment 2 bases; nucleotides outside the gene matches: 2. The sample was PBMCs. The receptor was isolated from a human donor in good health. The gene calls are TRBV4-1 and TRBJ2-7, with 7 bases matching TRBD1. The CDR3 protein is CASSQGQGTYEQYF. The CDR3 nucleotides read TGCGCCAGCAGCCAAGGACAGGGCACCTACGAGCAGTACTTC.